This entry features one T cell receptor (beta chain) sequence. The data stem from a study of blood T cell repertoires in COVID-19. TCRdb's table, derived via immunoSEQ multiplex PCR, lists solely in-frame clones and lacks some. The sample includes nearly 250,000 clones, 80% to 90% seen only once; the top ten take around 1%. Germline V gene lookup returns CDR1 MDHEN and CDR2 SYDVKM. V lost 8 bases and J 6 bases, leaving 17 bases between the germline ends. This CDR3 contains 14 residues. This TCR was sampled from a man between 50 and 59 years old who had been exposed to COVID-19. The rearrangement uses TRBV28 and TRBJ2-1; weak D call: TRBD2 (6 bases). What was sequenced was PBMCs or T cells enriched from blood (not recorded which). The CDR3 loop is CASVGAGPVNEQFF. The CDR3 nucleotides are TGTGCCAGCGTTGGGGCGGGACCAGTCAATGAGCAGTTCTTC.